The clone carrying this TCR beta chain has a handful of counts. Universal primer sites and UMIs were introduced during 5'RACE template-switching synthesis of TCR cDNA. TCRdb re-derived calls from the 5' RACE reads in MiXCR, one entry per CDR3 protein. Here the sample spans around 590,000 distinct CDR3 sequences, roughly 12% being singletons. The data derive from a study of T cells after yellow fever vaccination. Germline CDR1 reads SGHDN; CDR2 reads FVKESK. Trimming removed 5 bases from V and 4 bases from J, with 15 bases in between. The CDR3 length is 14 residues. This clonotype originated in a man aged 25-45 years who received the YFV17D yellow fever vaccine. The V call is TRBV14, the J call TRBJ2-7, with TRBD2 as a possible D gene (6 bases). The sample was PBMCs, taken on the day of the yellow fever booster vaccination. CDR3 region: CASSDASVLYEQYF. Here the CDR3 DNA reads TGTGCCAGCAGCGACGCTAGCGTCTTATACGAGCAGTACTTC.